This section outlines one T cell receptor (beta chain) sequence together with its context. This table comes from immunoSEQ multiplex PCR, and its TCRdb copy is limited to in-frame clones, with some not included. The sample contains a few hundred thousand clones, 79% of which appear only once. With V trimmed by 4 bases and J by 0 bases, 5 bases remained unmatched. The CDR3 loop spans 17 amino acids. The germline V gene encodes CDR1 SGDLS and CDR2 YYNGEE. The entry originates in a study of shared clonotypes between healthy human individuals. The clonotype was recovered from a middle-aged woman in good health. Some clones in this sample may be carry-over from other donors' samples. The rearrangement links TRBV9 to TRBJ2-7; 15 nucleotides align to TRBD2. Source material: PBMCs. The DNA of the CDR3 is TGTGCCAGCAGCCCCGGACTAGCGGGAGGGAGCTCCTACGAGCAGTACTTC. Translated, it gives CASSPGLAGGSSYEQYF.